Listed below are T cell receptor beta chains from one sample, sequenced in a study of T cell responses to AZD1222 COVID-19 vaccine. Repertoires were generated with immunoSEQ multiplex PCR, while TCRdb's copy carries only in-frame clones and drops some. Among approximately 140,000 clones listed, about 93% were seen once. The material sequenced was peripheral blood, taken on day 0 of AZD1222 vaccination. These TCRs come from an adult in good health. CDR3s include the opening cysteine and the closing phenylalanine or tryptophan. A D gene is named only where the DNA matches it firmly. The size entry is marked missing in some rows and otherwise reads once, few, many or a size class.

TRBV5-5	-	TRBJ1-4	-	CASSPGTVPEKLFF	TGTGCCAGCAGTCCCGGGACTGTTCCTGAAAAACTGTTTTTT
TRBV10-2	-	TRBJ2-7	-	CASSDNRVAEQYF	TGCGCCAGCAGTGATAACAGGGTAGCCGAGCAGTACTTC
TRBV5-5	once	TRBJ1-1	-	CASSLGGRTRSTEAFF	TGTGCCAGCAGCTTGGGGGGTCGAACCCGGTCCACTGAAGCTTTCTTT
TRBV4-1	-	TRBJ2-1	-	CASSQIQSSYNEQFF	TGCGCCAGCAGCCAAATTCAGAGCTCCTACAATGAGCAGTTCTTC
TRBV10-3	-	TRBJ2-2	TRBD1	CAISSPTGAGGELFF	TGTGCCATCAGCTCACCTACAGGGGCGGGCGGGGAGCTGTTTTTT
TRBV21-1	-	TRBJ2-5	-	CASSTQGVETQYF	TGTGCCAGCAGCACCCAGGGGGTGGAGACCCAGTACTTC
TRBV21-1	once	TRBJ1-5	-	CASTEQSNQPQHF	TGTGCCAGCACGGAGCAGTCCAATCAGCCCCAGCATTTT
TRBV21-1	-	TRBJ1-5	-	CATPRGTRGRYSNQPQHF	TGTGCCACCCCCCGTGGGACAAGGGGCCGATATAGCAATCAGCCCCAGCATTTT
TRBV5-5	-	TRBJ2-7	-	CASSPGLGDYEQYF	TGTGCCAGCAGCCCCGGATTAGGAGACTACGAGCAGTACTTC
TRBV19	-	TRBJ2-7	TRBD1	CASRYRDSPYEQYF	TGTGCCAGTAGATACCGGGACAGCCCCTACGAGCAGTACTTC
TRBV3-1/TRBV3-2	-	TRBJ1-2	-	CASSQVGGIGRPRRGYTF	TGTGCCAGCAGCCAAGTGGGAGGGATCGGGCGGCCCCGGCGGGGCTACACCTTC
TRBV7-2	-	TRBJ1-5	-	CASSLTGMGNQPQHF	TGTGCCAGCAGCTTAACGGGTATGGGCAATCAGCCCCAGCATTTT
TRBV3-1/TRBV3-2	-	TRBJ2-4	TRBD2	CASSQSRTSYIQYF	TGTGCCAGCAGCCAATCTAGGACTAGCTACATTCAGTACTTC
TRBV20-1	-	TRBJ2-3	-	CSAREQNTQYF	TGCAGTGCTAGAGAACAGAATACGCAGTATTTT
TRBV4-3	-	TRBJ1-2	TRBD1	CASSQDREKEYGYTF	TGCGCCAGCAGCCAGGACAGGGAGAAGGAGTATGGCTACACCTTC
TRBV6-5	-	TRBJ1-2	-	CASSFGQERRYTF	TGTGCCAGCAGTTTCGGGCAGGAACGACGCTACACCTTC
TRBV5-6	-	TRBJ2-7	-	CASSADLYEQYF	TGTGCCAGCAGCGCGGACCTCTACGAGCAGTACTTC
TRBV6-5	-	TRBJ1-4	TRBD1	CASSYLYRGQNEKLFF	TGTGCCAGCAGTTACTTGTACAGGGGGCAAAATGAAAAACTGTTTTTT
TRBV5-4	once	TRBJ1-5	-	CASSLGENQPQHF	TGTGCCAGCAGCTTGGGGGAGAATCAGCCCCAGCATTTT
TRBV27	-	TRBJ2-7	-	CASSVTRTGSTGQQYF	TGTGCCAGCAGTGTTACACGGACGGGGAGTACGGGGCAGCAGTACTTC
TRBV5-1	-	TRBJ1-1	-	CASSLNSAREAFF	TGCGCCAGCAGCTTGAATTCGGCTCGAGAAGCTTTCTTT
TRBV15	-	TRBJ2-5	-	CATSREYLGSETQYF	TGTGCCACCAGCAGAGAGTATCTCGGGTCGGAGACCCAGTACTTC
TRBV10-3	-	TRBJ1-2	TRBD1	CAISGTGWNYGYTF	TGTGCCATCAGTGGGACAGGGTGGAACTATGGCTACACCTTC
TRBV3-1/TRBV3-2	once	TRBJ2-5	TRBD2	CASSQGASGETQYF	TGTGCCAGCAGCCAAGGGGCTAGCGGAGAGACCCAGTACTTC
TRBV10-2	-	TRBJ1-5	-	CASRASNQPQHF	TGCGCCAGCCGGGCAAGCAATCAGCCCCAGCATTTT
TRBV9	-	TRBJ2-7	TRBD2	CASGEGGLEQYF	TGTGCCAGCGGGGAGGGAGGTCTCGAGCAGTACTTC
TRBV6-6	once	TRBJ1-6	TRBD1	CASHRTGETLHF	TGTGCCAGTCACCGGACAGGGGAAACTCTCCACTTT
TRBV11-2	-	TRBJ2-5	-	CASSLGSGTQYF	TGTGCCAGCAGCTTAGGGTCGGGGACCCAGTACTTC
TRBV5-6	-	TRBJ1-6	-	CASSLDSEGPSSYNSPLHF	TGTGCCAGCAGCTTGGACAGCGAGGGGCCCAGCTCCTATAATTCACCCCTCCACTTT
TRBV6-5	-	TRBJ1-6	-	CASSYVDRTNSPLHF	TGTGCCAGCAGTTACGTTGACAGGACTAATTCACCCCTCCACTTT
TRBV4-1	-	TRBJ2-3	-	CASSQEAGPHYTQYF	TGCGCCAGCAGCCAAGAGGCAGGTCCCCATTATACGCAGTATTTT
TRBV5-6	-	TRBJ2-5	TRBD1	CASSWGQGARETQYF	TGTGCCAGCAGCTGGGGACAGGGGGCGAGGGAGACCCAGTACTTC
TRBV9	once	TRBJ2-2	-	CASSVVGGGTGELFF	TGTGCCAGCAGCGTAGTAGGGGGAGGCACCGGGGAGCTGTTTTTT
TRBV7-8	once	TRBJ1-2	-	CASSLSGDYGYTF	TGTGCCAGCAGCTTGAGCGGGGACTATGGCTACACCTTC
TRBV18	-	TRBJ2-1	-	CASSPSFGEQFF	TGTGCCAGCTCACCCTCGTTTGGTGAGCAGTTCTTC
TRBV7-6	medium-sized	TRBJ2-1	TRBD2	CASSLPGTSGTVRQFF	TGTGCCAGCAGCTTACCCGGGACTAGCGGGACGGTGAGGCAGTTCTTC
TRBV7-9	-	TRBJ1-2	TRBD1	CASSLGDRANYGYTF	TGTGCCAGCAGCTTAGGGGACAGAGCTAACTATGGCTACACCTTC
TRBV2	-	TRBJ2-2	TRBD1	CASSPPGQGNLDGSGELFF	TGTGCCAGCAGTCCTCCGGGACAGGGCAATTTGGATGGGTCCGGGGAGCTGTTTTTT
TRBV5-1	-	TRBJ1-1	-	CASSPEGTTLMNTEAFF	TGCGCCAGCAGCCCGGAGGGGACCACCCTTATGAACACTGAAGCTTTCTTT
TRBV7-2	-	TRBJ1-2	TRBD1	CASSLTQGQGLYRGYTF	TGTGCCAGCAGCTTAACTCAGGGACAGGGCCTTTATAGGGGCTACACCTTC
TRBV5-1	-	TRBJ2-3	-	CASSLESGWSTDTQYF	TGCGCCAGCAGCTTGGAATCAGGGTGGAGCACAGATACGCAGTATTTT
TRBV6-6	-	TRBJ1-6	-	CASSYGPDKSDSPLHF	TGTGCCAGCAGTTACGGTCCTGACAAATCCGATTCACCCCTCCACTTT
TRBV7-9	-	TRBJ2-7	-	CASSPGGGSTYEQYF	TGTGCCAGCAGCCCAGGAGGGGGCTCCACCTACGAGCAGTACTTC
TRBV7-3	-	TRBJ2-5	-	CASSRRNGAQETQYF	TGTGCCAGCAGCCGGAGAAACGGGGCCCAAGAGACCCAGTACTTC
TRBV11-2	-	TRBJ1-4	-	CASGPYSGYNEKLFF	TGTGCCAGCGGACCATACAGCGGCTATAATGAAAAACTGTTTTTT